A selection of T cell receptor beta chains follows, all from one sample in a study of cytomegalovirus exposure and HLA in healthy donors. Sequencing was performed with immunoSEQ multiplex PCR; in TCRdb, only in-frame clones are kept and a portion is missing. Of some 200,000 clones in the sample, about 80% were seen once. The source material was PBMCs. The source of these receptors is a woman in her 40s in good health and CMV-seronegative. Each CDR3 is given with its conserved first and last residue. Each record gives: CDR3 DNA, CDR3 protein, J gene, clone size, V gene, D gene. D genes are given only for firm matches. Clone size is shown for a subset of rows, as once, few, many or a class of expanded clone.

TGTGCCAGCAGCCAAACAGGGACGGCGGAGAGACAGTTCTTC	CASSQTGTAERQFF	TRBJ2-1	NA	TRBV9	NA
TGTGCCAGCAGGGAAGGGGTGCGCCAAGAGACCCAGTACTTC	CASREGVRQETQYF	TRBJ2-5	NA	TRBV27	NA
TGTGCCAGCGTGAGCCCTTGGGAGGGGTTGAGGGCTGAAGCTTTCTTT	CASVSPWEGLRAEAFF	TRBJ1-1	NA	TRBV25-1	NA
TGTGCCAGCAGTCCTAGGGGGCTTAGCCAAGAGACCCAGTACTTC	CASSPRGLSQETQYF	TRBJ2-5	once	TRBV28	TRBD1
TGTGCCAGTAGTATCGGCGGGACAGGGATGAGAGTGAACACTGAAGCTTTCTTT	CASSIGGTGMRVNTEAFF	TRBJ1-1	NA	TRBV19	TRBD1
TGTGCCAGTAGTATTCGGGAAAAACTGTTTTTT	CASSIREKLFF	TRBJ1-4	few	TRBV19	NA
TGTGCCAGCAGTGCTAGGCAGACCTACGAGCAGTACTTC	CASSARQTYEQYF	TRBJ2-7	once	TRBV6-1	NA
TGTGCCAGCAGTCTCGAGGGACTAGCGGGCGGAGAGACCCAGTACTTC	CASSLEGLAGGETQYF	TRBJ2-5	NA	TRBV2	TRBD2
TGTGCCACCAGCAGAGTCCGACCCGGGTACGAATACGAGCAGTACTTC	CATSRVRPGYEYEQYF	TRBJ2-7	NA	TRBV15	NA
TGCAGCGTCTTGTCGGTGGGGGGGCAGAACGAGCAGTACTTC	CSVLSVGGQNEQYF	TRBJ2-7	NA	TRBV29-1	NA
TGCGCCAGCAGCAAGTACGTACGGCAGGGGGCGGAATACAATGAGCAGTTCTTC	CASSKYVRQGAEYNEQFF	TRBJ2-1	NA	TRBV5-1	TRBD1